Following are 7 T cell receptor beta chains from one sample sequenced in a study of regulatory T cells in long-lasting Graves disease. The time point: newly diagnosed GD, antithyroid drugs for less than 3 months. PBMC-extracted RNA yielded the TCR library. Arm-PCR of CDR3 regions and iRepertoire HTBI primers were the basis on which TCR beta libraries were built. TCRdb fed the multiplex PCR reads into MiXCR, producing one record per CDR3 protein. The sample consists of roughly 410,000 distinct CDR3 sequences, over 12% of them appearing once. This sample also appeared in a second study, on T cells in Graves' hyperthyroidism and ophthalmopathy.

Material: peripheral blood mononuclear cells (PBMCs), obtained at new diagnosis, from a patient treated with antithyroid drugs. The receptor source for this set is a middle-aged woman with Graves disease.

As for this clonotype: A much larger clone lies a single base off, so this may be a read error. V usage is TRBV10-3 and J usage is TRBJ2-7, with no clear D. Trimming took off 2 bases at V and 9 bases at J, with 14 bases between the two ends. The CDR3 contains 13 residues. Germline V gives CDR1 ENHRY, CDR2 SYGVKD. CDR3 region: CAISEGAELGQYF. The DNA for the CDR3 is TGTGCCATCAGTGAGGGAGCAGAACTCGGGCAGTACTTC.

This clonotype was seen a few times. The rearrangement links TRBV20-1 to TRBJ2-3; 11 bases map to TRBD2. Looked up from germline, CDR1 is DFQATT and CDR2 is SNEGSKA (reference sequence). The CDR3 loop spans 14 amino acids. V gave up 5 bases and J gave up 7 bases; unmatched junction bases: 8. CDR3 DNA sequence: TGCAGTGCTCGTTCTAGCGGGAGGCCAAATACGCAGTATTTT. Translated: CSARSSGRPNTQYF.

The chain links TRBV20-1 to TRBJ2-5; the match to TRBD1 covers 7 bases. The junction had 10 bases not matched to a gene; V was cut back by 5 bases and J by 4 bases. CDR1 and CDR2 from the germline V gene are DFQATT and SNEGSKA (reference sequence). This CDR3 is built from 14 residues. CDR3 bases: TGCAGTGCTCCGTGGGCAGGGGGAACAGAGACCCAGTACTTC. Translated: CSAPWAGGTETQYF.

To note about this clonotype: A clone one base away is much larger, so this may be a read error. The chain uses TRBV12-5 and TRBJ1-1; D gene ambiguous. V shed 0 bases and J shed 6 bases, with 5 bases lying between them. This CDR3 has 12 amino acids. The germline gives CDR1 LGHNT, CDR2 FRNRAP. CDR3 in DNA: TGTGCTAGTGGTTTGGTGACATCTGAAGCTTTCTTT. This codes for CASGLVTSEAFF.

V is TRBV15 and J is TRBJ1-2; D is ambiguous. The CDR3 sequence is 14 residues long. Looked up from germline, CDR1 is LNHNV and CDR2 is YYDKDF (reference sequence). The V and J ends lost 0 bases and 4 bases respectively, with 9 bases between them. The CDR3: CATSRDRELYGYTF. The CDR3 DNA sequence: TGTGCCACCAGCAGAGATAGGGAACTCTATGGCTACACCTTC.

A few counts support this clonotype. The chain recombines TRBV6-5 with TRBJ2-6, with 7 bases matching TRBD2. Germline V gene lookup returns CDR1 MNHEY and CDR2 SVGAGI. V shed 3 bases, J shed 0 bases, and the junction held 5 bases outside the gene matches. There are 17 residues in the CDR3. The CDR3 bases are TGTGCCAGCAGTTATGGGGGGGGGGGCTCTGGGGCCAACGTCCTGACTTTC. As protein: CASSYGGGGSGANVLTF.

This clonotype has ten or more counts. The genes are TRBV28 and TRBJ1-6, with TRBD1 matching over 7 bases. Looked up from germline, CDR1 is MDHEN and CDR2 is SYDVKM. J lost 9 bases, V lost 7 bases, and 9 bases had no gene match. CDR3 size: 14 residues. The CDR3 loop is CASNEDRFASPLHF. The CDR3 DNA reads as TGTGCCAGCAACGAGGACAGGTTTGCTTCACCCCTCCACTTT.